A single T cell receptor beta chain is shown here with its context. The clone's antigen remains unknown. Base-call qualities are not available, and no considerably larger clone is one nucleotide away. Library preparation was by the immunoSEQ multiplex PCR assay. Rearranged TCR beta chain sequences were amplified using the hsTCRB Kit according to the manufacturer's protocol. TCRB libraries were sequenced on an Illumina MiSeq. As for how the authors treated the data: The proprietary platform of the kit vendor was used for demultiplexing, trimming and gene mapping. As stored in TCRdb, this immuneACCESS dataset retains in-frame rearrangements with V and J assigned. A fraction of the clones does not appear; measured against another copy, unresolved V genes explain less than half of the discrepancy, and the remainder lacks a known reason. V and J calls and clone size are as listed in that table; D and trimming were resolved from the DNA. This sample is represented by fewer than 55,000 clones; around three fifths of them were singletons. About 5% of the sample is taken by the ten largest.

The intended sense of this specimen's time point label: week 47, end of study. Each vaccine dose was 300 ug of a 20-mer mutant IDH1 peptide in Montanide, given subcutaneously with topical imiquimod. Patients received eight vaccinations in weeks 1, 3, 5, 7, 11, 15, 19 and 23, corresponding to visits V03 through V10. Newly diagnosed WHO grade 3 or 4 IDH1-mutant astrocytomas showing loss of nuclear ATRX were present in the donors. The samples were drawn from NOA16, a multicentre, single-arm, open-label phase I trial in Germany that tested a mutant IDH1 peptide vaccine in humans for the first time. Genomic DNA for TCRB sequencing was extracted from EDTA blood using the DNeasy Blood and Tissue Kit. Between the V and J ends, shortened by 2 bases and 8 bases respectively, the junction contains 10 bases. Reading the germline V gene (reference sequence) gives CDR1 GTSNPN and CDR2 SVGIG. The CDR3, from cysteine to phenylalanine, totals 12 residues. The entry retains the CDR3 DNA only, 36 bases that are in frame from base 1.

The data stem from a study of a mutant IDH1 vaccine in newly diagnosed glioma (dated by TCRdb to about 2021). Context from the whole study: Vaccination started 4-6 weeks after radiotherapy alone, or was given together with temozolomide cycles in the groups whose treatment included chemotherapy. Peripheral blood was drawn at six visits: V03 (baseline), V05, V07, V10, V12 and V13. The week-35 safety follow-up was designated visit V12, and the week-47 end of study was designated visit V13. Of the 30 or so patients who were treated, about 60% were male and about 40% were female, and the mean age was approximately 40 years. For exploratory analyses, some 24 treated patients had longitudinal TCRB deep sequencing done wherever samples were available. Prior to enrollment, standard therapy consisting of radiotherapy alone, temozolomide alone, or radiochemotherapy with temozolomide had been administered to patients, with the combination being received by most patients.

Summary of the overall study and its limitations: Immune responses induced by the vaccine were seen in approximately 93% of patients across multiple MHC alleles. PBMC samples for TCRB deep sequencing were selected based on availability. No apparent relationship was observed between pseudoprogression and alterations in the top peripheral T cell clonotypes detected by TCRB sequencing. The authors stated that sample limitations prevented analyses of patient blood samples from being reproduced.

The TCR comes from a man aged 35 to 55 with glioma. Some clones in this sample may be carry-over from other donors' samples. The V gene is TRBV30 and the J gene is TRBJ2-1; a tentative D call is TRBD1 (7 bases match). Sequencing was performed on peripheral blood mononuclear cells (PBMCs), taken from a glioma patient whose treatment included an IDH1 peptide vaccine. The sequenced DNA: TGTGCCTGGAGTAGGAGGGGGCATGAGCAGTTCTTC. This translates into CAWSRRGHEQFF. Full variable domain (CDR3 extended with the reference TRBV30 and TRBJ2-1 proteins): SQTIHQWPATLVQPVGSPLSLECTVEGTSNPNLYWYRQAAGRGLQLLFYSVGIGQISSEVPQNLSASRPQDRQFILSSKKLLLSDSGFYLCAWSRRGHEQFFGPGTRLTVL.